Listed below are T cell receptor beta chains from one sample, sequenced in a study of early T cells in non-severe SARS-CoV-2 infection. TCRdb analysed the 5' RACE reads with MiXCR anew, one entry per CDR3 protein. The sample shows tens of thousands of distinct CDR3 sequences, approximately 5.9% of them seen only once. The material was whole blood, obtained at baseline. These receptors all come from an adult who was a healthcare worker with PCR-confirmed SARS-CoV-2 infection or an uninfected control (not recorded which). The CDR3 runs from the conserved cysteine through the conserved F or W.

V	J	CDR3
TRBV7-2	TRBJ2-1	CASSRDRSLYNEQFF
TRBV4-1	TRBJ2-3	CASRPPSTDTQYF
TRBV6-6	TRBJ1-1	CATTKVDTEAFF
TRBV7-9	TRBJ2-4	CASSTSEGKNIQYF
TRBV5-6	TRBJ2-1	CASSSGFASNEQFF
TRBV3-1	TRBJ2-3	CASSQYGRADTQYF
TRBV7-9	TRBJ2-3	CASSPHTGTDTQYF
TRBV7-2	TRBJ2-1	CASSLASGRPNNEQFF
TRBV12-3/TRBV12-4	TRBJ2-1	CASSRPFSGNNEQFF
TRBV7-9	TRBJ2-7	CASSLLTSVYEQYF